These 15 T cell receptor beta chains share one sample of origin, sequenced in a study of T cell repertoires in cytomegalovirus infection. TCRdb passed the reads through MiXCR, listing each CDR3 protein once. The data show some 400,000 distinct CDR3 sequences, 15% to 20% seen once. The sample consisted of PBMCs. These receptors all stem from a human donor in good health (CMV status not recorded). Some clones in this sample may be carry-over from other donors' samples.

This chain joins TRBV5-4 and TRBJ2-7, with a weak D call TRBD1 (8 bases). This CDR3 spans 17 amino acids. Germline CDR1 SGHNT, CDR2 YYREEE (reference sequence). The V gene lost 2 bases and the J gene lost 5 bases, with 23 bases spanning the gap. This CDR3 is CASSLGGQGGGFHEQYF. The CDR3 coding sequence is TGTGCCAGCAGCTTAGGTGGACAGGGAGGGGGATTCCACGAGCAGTACTTC.

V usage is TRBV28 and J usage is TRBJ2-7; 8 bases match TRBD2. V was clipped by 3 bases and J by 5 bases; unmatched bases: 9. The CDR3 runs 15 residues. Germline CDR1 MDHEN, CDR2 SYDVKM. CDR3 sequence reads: CASSFLRGGADEQYF. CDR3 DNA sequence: TGTGCCAGCAGTTTCCTACGGGGGGGTGCGGACGAGCAGTACTTC.

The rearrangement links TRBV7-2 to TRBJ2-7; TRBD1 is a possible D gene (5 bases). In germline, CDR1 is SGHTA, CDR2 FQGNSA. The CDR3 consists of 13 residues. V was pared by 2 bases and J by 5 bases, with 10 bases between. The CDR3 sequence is CASSLSGFDEQYF. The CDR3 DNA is TGTGCCAGCAGCTTATCAGGGTTCGACGAGCAGTACTTC.

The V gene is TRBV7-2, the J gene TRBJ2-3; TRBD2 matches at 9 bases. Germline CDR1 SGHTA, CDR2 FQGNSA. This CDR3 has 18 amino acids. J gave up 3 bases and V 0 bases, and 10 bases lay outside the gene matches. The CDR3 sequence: CASSLAPLAGGKTDTQYF. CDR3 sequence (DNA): TGTGCCAGCAGCTTAGCCCCTCTGGCGGGGGGGAAGACAGATACGCAGTATTTT.

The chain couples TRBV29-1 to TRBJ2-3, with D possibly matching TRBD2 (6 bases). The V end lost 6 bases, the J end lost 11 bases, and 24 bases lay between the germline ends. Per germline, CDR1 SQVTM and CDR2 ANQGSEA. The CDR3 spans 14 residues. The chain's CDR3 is CSVYRDSQPPKQYF. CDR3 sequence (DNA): TGCAGCGTGTACCGGGACTCCCAACCACCCAAGCAGTATTTT.

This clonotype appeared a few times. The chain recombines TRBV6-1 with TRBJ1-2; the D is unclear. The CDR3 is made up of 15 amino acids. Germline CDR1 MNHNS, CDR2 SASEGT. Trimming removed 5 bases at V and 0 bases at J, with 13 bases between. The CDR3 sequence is CASSRSRASNYGYTF. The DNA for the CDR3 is TGTGCCAGCAGTCGTAGTCGGGCCTCTAACTATGGCTACACCTTC.

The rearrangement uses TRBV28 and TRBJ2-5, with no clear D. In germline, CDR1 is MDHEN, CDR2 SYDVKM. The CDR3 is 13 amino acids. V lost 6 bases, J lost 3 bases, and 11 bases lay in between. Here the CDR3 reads CASRPTLEETQYF. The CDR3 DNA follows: TGTGCCAGCAGACCAACACTCGAAGAGACCCAGTACTTC.

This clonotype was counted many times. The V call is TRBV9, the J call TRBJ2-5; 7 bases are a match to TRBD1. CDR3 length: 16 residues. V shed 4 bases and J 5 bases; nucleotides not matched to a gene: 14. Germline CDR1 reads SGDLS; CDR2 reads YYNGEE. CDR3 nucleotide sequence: TGTGCCAGCAGCCCCCGGACAGGAAAGTGGTGGGAGACCCAGTACTTC. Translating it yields CASSPRTGKWWETQYF.

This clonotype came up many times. This CDR3 is CASSPVWEKLFF. The CDR3, as DNA: TGTGCCAGCAGTCCGGTCTGGGAAAAACTGTTTTTT. J is TRBJ1-4 and V is TRBV28, with unresolved D. Trimming left V 5 bases short and J 8 bases short, with 9 bases between. CDR1 and CDR2 (germline): MDHEN, SYDVKM. The CDR3 is 12 residues long.

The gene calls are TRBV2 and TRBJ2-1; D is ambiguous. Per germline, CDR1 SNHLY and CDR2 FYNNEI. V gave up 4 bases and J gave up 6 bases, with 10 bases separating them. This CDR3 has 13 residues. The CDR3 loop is CASSAGPINEQFF. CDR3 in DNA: TGTGCCAGCAGTGCAGGACCTATCAATGAGCAGTTCTTC.

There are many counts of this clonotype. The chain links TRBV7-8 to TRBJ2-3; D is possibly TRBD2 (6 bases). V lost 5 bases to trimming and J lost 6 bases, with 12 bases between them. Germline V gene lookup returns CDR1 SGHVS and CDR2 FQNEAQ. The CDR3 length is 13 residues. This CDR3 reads CASSPRLADTQYF. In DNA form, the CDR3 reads TGTGCCAGCAGCCCCCGGCTAGCGGATACGCAGTATTTT.

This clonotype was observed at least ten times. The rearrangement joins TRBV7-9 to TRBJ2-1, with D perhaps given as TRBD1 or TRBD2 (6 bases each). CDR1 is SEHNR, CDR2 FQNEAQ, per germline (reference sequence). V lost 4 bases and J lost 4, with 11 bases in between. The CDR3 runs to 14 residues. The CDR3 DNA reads TGTGCCAGCAGCTCCAGGGGACTTTACAATGAGCAGTTCTTC. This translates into CASSSRGLYNEQFF.

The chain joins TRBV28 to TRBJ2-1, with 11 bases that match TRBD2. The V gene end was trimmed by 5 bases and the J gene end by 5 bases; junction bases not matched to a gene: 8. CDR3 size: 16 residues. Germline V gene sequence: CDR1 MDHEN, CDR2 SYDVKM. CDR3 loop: CASSLLAGGRHNEQFF. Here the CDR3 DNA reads TGTGCCAGCAGTCTCCTAGCGGGAGGACGTCACAATGAGCAGTTCTTC.

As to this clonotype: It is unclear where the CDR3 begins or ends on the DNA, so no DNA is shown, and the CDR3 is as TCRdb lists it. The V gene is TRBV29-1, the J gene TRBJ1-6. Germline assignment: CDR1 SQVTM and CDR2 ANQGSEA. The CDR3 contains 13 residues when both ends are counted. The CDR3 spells CSVAAGANSPIHF.

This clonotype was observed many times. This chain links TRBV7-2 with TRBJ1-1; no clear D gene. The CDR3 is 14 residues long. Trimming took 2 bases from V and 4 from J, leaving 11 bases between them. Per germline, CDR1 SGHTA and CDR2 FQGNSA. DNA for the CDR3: TGTGCCAGCAGCTTACTGCCGGAGGGCACTGAAGCTTTCTTT. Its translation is CASSLLPEGTEAFF.